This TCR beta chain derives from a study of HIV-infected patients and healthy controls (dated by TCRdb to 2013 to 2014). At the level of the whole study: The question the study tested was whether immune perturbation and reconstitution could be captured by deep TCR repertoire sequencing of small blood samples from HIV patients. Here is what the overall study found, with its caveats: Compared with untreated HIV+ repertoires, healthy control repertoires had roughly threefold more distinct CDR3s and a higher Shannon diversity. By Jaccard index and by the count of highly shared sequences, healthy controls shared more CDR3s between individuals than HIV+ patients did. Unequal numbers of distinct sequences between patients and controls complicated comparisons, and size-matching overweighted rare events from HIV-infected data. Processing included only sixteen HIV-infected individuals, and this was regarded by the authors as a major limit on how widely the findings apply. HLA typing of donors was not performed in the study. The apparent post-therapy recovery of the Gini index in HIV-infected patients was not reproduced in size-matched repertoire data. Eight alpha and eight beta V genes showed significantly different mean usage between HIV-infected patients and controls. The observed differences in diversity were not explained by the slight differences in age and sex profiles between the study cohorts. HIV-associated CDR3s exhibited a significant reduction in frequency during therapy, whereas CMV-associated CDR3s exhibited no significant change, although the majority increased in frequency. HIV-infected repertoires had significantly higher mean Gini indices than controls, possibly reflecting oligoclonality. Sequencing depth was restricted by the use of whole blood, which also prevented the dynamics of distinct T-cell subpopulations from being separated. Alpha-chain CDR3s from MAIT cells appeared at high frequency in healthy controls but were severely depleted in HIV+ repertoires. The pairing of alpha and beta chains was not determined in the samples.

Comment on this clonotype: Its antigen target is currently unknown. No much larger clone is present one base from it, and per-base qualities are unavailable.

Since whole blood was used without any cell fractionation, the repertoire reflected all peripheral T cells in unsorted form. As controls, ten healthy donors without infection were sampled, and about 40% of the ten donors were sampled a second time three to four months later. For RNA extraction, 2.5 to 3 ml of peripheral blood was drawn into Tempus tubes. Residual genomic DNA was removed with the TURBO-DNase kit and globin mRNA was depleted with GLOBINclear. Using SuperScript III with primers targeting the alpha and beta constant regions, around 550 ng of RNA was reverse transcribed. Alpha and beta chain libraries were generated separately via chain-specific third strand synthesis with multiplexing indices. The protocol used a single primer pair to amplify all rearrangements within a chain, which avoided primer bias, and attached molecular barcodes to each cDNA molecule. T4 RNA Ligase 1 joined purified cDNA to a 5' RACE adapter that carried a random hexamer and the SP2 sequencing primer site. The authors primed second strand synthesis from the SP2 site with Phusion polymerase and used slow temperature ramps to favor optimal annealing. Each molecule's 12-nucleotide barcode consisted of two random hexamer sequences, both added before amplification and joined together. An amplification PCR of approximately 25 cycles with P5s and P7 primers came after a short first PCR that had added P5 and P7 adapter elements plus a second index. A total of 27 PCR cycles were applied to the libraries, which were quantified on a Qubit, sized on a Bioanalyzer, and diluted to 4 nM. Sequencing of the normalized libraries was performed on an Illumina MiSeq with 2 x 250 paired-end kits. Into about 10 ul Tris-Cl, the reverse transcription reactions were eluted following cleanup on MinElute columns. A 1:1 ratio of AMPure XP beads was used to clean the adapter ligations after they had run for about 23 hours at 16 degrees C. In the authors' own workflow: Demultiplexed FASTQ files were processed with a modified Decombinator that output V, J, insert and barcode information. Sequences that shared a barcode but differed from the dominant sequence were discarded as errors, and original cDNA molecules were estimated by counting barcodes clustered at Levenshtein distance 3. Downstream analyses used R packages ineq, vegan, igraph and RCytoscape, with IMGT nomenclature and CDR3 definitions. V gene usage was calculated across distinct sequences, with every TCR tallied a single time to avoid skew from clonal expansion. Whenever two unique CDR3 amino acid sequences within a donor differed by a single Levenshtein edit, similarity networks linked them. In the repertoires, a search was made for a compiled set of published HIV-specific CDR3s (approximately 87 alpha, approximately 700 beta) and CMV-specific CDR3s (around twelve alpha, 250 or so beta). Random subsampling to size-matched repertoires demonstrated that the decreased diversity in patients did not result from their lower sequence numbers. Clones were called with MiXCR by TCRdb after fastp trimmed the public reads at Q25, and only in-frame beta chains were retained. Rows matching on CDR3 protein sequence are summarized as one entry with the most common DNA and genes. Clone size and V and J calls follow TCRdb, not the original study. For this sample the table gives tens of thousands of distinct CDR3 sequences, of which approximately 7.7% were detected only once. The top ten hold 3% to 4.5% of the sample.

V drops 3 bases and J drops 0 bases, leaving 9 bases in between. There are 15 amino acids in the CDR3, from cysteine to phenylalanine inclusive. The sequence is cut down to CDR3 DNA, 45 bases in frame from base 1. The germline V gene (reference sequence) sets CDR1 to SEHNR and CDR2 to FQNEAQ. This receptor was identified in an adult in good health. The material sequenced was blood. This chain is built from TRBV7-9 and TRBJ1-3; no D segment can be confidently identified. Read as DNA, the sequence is TGTGCCAGCAGCTTCGAGTCTTACTCTGGAAACACCATATATTTT. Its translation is CASSFESYSGNTIYF.